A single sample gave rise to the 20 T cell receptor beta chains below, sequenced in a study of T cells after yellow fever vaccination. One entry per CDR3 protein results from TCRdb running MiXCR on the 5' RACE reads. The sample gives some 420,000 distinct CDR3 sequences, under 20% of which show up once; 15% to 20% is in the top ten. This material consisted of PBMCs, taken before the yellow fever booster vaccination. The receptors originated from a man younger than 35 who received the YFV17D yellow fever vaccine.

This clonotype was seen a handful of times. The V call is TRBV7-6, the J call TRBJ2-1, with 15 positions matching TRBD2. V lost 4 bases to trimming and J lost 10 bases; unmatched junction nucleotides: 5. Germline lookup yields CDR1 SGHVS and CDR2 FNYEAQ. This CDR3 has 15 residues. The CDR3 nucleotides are TGTGCCAGCAGCTCCTCCGGGACTAGCGGGGGGGAGCAGTTCTTC. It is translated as CASSSSGTSGGEQFF.

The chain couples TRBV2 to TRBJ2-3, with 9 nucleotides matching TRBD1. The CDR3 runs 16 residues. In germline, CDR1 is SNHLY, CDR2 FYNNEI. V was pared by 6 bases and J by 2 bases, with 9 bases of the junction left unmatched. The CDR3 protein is CASSPSRDRDTDTQYF. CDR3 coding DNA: TGTGCCAGCAGCCCCTCCCGGGACAGGGACACAGATACGCAGTATTTT.

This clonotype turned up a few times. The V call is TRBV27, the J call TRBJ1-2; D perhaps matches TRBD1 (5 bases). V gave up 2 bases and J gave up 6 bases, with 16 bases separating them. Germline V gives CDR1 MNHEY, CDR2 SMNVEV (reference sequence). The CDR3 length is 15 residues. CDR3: CASSLIAAGLHGYTF. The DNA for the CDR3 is TGTGCCAGCAGTTTAATCGCGGCAGGGTTACATGGCTACACCTTC.

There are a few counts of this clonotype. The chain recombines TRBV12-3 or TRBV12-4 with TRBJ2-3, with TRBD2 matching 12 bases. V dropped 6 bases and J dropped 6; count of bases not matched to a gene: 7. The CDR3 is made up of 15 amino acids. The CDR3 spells CASSGTSGRRDTQYF. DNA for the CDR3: TGTGCCAGCAGCGGGACTAGCGGGCGACGGGATACGCAGTATTTT.

This chain's CDR3 is CSARGPNSPLHF. Here the CDR3 DNA reads TGCAGTGCTAGAGGTCCAAATTCACCCCTCCACTTT. The J gene is TRBJ1-6, the V gene TRBV20-1; unclear D gene. The CDR3 length is 12 residues. Germline V gene sequence: CDR1 DFQATT, CDR2 SNEGSKA (reference sequence). V lost 1 base and J lost 7, with 5 bases in between.

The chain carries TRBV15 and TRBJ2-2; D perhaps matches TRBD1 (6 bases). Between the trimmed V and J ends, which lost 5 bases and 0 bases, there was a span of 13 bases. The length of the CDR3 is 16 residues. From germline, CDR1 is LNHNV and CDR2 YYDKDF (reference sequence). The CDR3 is CATSRSRTANTGELFF. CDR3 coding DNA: TGTGCCACCAGCCGATCCCGGACAGCGAACACCGGGGAGCTGTTTTTT.

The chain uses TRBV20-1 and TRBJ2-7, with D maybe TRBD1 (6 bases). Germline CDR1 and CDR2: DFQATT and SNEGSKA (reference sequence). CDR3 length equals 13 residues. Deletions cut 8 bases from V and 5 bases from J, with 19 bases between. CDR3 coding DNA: TGCAGTCCTCACCGGGACACCGGGAACGAGCAGTACTTC. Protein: CSPHRDTGNEQYF.

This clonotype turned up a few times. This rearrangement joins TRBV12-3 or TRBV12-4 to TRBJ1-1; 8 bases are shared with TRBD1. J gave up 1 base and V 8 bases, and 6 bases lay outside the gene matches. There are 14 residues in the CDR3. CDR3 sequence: CASGRGQENTEAFF. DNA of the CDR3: TGTGCCAGCGGAAGGGGACAGGAGAACACTGAAGCTTTCTTT.

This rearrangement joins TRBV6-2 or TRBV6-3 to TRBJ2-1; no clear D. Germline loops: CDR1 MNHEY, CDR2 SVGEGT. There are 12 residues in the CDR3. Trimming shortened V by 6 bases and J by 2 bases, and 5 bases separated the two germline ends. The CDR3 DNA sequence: TGTGCCAGCAGCATAACCTACAATGAGCAGTTCTTC. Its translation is CASSITYNEQFF.

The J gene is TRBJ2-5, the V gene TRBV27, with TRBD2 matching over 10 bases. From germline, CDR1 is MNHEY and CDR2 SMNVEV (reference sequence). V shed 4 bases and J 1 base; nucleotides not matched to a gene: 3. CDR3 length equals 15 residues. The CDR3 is CASSWASGGQETQYF. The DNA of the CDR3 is TGTGCCAGCAGTTGGGCTAGCGGGGGCCAAGAGACCCAGTACTTC.

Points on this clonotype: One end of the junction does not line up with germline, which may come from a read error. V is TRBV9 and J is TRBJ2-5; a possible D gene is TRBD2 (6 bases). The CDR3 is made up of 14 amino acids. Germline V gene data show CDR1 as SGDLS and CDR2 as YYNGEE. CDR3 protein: CASSVGGEEETHYF. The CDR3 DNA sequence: TGTGCCAGCAGCGTAGGAGGGGAGGAAGAGACCCATTACTTC.

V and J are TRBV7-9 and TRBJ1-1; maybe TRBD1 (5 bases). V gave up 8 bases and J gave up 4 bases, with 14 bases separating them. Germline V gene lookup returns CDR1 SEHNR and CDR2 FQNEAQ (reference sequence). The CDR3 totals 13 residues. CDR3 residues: CASDPTVGTEAFF. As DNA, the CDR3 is TGTGCCAGCGACCCGACAGTTGGCACTGAAGCTTTCTTT.

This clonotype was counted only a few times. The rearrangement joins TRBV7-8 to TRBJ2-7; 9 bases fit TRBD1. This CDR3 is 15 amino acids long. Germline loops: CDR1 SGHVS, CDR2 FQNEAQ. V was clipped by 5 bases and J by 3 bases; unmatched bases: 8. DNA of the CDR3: TGTGCCAGCAGCGCCGGGGACAGGGCGCTCTACGAGCAGTACGTC. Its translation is CASSAGDRALYEQYV.

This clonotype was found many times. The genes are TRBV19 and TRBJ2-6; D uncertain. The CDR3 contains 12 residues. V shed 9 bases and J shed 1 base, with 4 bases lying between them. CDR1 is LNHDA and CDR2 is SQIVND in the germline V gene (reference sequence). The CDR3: CASKSGANVLTF. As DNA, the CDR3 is TGTGCCAGCAAATCTGGGGCCAACGTCCTGACTTTC.

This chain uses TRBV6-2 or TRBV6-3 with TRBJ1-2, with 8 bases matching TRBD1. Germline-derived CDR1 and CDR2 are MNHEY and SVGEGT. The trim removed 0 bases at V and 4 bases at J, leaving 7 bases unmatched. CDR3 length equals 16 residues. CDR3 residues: CASSYSYPGQVYGYTF. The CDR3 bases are TGTGCCAGCAGTTACTCTTATCCGGGACAGGTCTATGGCTACACCTTC.

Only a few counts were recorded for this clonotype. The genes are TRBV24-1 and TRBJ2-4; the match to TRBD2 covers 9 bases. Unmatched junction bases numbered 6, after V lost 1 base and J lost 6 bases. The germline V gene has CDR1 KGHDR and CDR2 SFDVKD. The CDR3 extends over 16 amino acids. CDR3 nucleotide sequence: TGTGCCACCAGTGATTTCCTGCGGGGGGGGGTAAACATTCAGTACTTC. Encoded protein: CATSDFLRGGVNIQYF.

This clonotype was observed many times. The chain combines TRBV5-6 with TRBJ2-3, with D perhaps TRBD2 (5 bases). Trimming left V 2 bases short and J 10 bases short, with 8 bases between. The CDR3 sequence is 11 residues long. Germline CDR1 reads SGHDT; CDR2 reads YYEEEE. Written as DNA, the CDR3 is TGTGCCAGCAGCTTCGGGGATCCGCAGTATTTT. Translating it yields CASSFGDPQYF.

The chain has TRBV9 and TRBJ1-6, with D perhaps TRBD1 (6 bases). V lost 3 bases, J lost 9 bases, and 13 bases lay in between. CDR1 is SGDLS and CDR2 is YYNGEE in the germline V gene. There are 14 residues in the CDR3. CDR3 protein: CASSGTGARSPLHF. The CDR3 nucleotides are TGTGCCAGCAGCGGGACGGGGGCTCGTTCACCCCTCCACTTT.

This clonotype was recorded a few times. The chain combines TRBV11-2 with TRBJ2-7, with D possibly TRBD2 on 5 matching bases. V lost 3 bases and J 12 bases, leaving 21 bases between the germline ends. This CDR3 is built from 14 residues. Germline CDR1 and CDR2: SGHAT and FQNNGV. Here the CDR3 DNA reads TGTGCCAGCAGCTTTGTGCCGGGGAGCGTGATGGCGTACGTC. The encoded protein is CASSFVPGSVMAYV.

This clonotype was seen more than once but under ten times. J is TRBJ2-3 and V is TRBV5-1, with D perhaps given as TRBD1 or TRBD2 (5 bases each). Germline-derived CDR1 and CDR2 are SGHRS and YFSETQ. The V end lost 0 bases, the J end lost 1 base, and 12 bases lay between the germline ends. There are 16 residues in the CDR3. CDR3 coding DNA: TGCGCCAGCAGCTTGGAGGGGAGTTTGGGCACAGATACGCAGTATTTT. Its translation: CASSLEGSLGTDTQYF.